This T cell receptor beta chain was identified in a study of OX40 agonist ivuxolimab in advanced cancers. CDR1 is MNHEY, CDR2 SMNVEV, per germline (reference sequence). V lost 4 bases and J 2 bases, leaving 15 bases between the germline ends. The CDR3 is 15 residues long. Clones were read by immunoSEQ multiplex PCR, and TCRdb kept only the in-frame ones, dropping some. The sample records about 80,000 clones, approximately 89% being singletons. This clonotype was sampled from an adult with an advanced solid tumor such as melanoma, head and neck, liver or kidney cancer. The chain uses TRBV27 and TRBJ2-7; a possible D gene is TRBD1 (6 bases). Material: CD4+ or CD8+ T cells sorted from blood, obtained in a trial of the OX40 agonist ivuxolimab. Here the CDR3 DNA reads TGTGCCAGCAGTTATCAACATCGACAGGCCTACGAGCAGTACTTC. Translating it yields CASSYQHRQAYEQYF.